The 26 T cell receptor beta chains reported below all come from one sample, sequenced in a study of Graves' ophthalmopathy and Graves' hyperthyroidism (dated by TCRdb to between 2017 and 2018). For sequencing, an Illumina HiSeq 2000 was employed. For repertoire sequencing, TCR beta CDR3 regions were amplified from RNA transcripts. The first round of RT-PCR was done with HTBI primers and the Qiagen OneStep RT-PCR kit, and was followed by a second round of multiplex PCR, then size selection and purification. The public reads were quality trimmed at Q25 with fastp and then assembled into clones with MiXCR by TCRdb, keeping productive beta chains. Rows with one shared CDR3 protein collapse into an entry with the most common genes and DNA. Recorded for this sample are under 350,000 distinct CDR3 sequences; 17% of them occurred a single time. Clones ranked in the top ten supply around an eighth of the sample.

Specimen: peripheral blood. The origin of the receptors is an adult man with Graves' ophthalmopathy.

This clonotype has ten or more counts. CDR3 sequence: CASSDWATGGGGELFF. The CDR3 DNA reads as TGTGCCAGCAGTGATTGGGCGACAGGGGGCGGCGGGGAGCTGTTTTTT. J is TRBJ2-2 and V is TRBV2; 10 positions match TRBD1. V was pared by 3 bases and J by 7 bases, with 8 bases of the junction left unmatched. Germline values: CDR1 SNHLY, CDR2 FYNNEI. The CDR3 runs 16 residues.

At least ten counts were recorded for this clonotype. The chain is built from TRBV7-2 and TRBJ2-7; a weak D match, TRBD1 (5 bases). CDR3 size: 15 residues. Germline loops: CDR1 SGHTA, CDR2 FQGNSA. Trimming stripped 5 bases from V and 0 bases from J, with 14 bases between. The CDR3 sequence is CASSPRQTSSYEQYF. The DNA of the CDR3 is TGTGCCAGCAGCCCCCGACAGACGAGCTCCTACGAGCAGTACTTC.

This clonotype was seen repeatedly, ten times or more. V is TRBV5-8 and J is TRBJ2-7; no reliable D call. In germline, CDR1 is SGHTS, CDR2 YDEGEE. The V gene lost 4 bases and the J gene lost 7 bases, with 24 bases spanning the gap. CDR3 length equals 16 residues. The CDR3 sequence is CASSLSSQTASSEQYF. DNA of the CDR3: TGTGCCAGCAGCCTCTCCTCTCAGACCGCGAGTTCTGAGCAGTACTTC.

The sample holds many counts of this clonotype. The V call is TRBV6-1, the J call TRBJ2-5, with TRBD2 matching over 13 bases. CDR1 is MNHNS, CDR2 SASEGT, per germline. Unmatched junction bases numbered 6, after V lost 4 bases and J lost 4 bases. This CDR3 comprises 16 residues. CDR3 sequence (DNA): TGTGCCAGCAGTGGAGCGGGACTAGCGGGACGAGAGACCCAGTACTTC. This translates into CASSGAGLAGRETQYF.

This clonotype was recorded many times. The chain employs TRBV3-1 and TRBJ1-2; 10 bases agree with TRBD1. CDR1 LGHDT and CDR2 YNNKEL come from the germline V gene (reference sequence). This CDR3 region has 18 residues. The ends lost 0 bases at V and 6 bases at J; junction bases unmatched: 13. This CDR3 is CASSQETGGATRANGYTF. The CDR3 DNA reads as TGTGCCAGCAGCCAAGAGACAGGGGGCGCGACAAGGGCAAATGGCTACACCTTC.

In its sample, this clonotype was seen many times. The chain carries TRBV29-1 and TRBJ1-1; the D gene is possibly TRBD1 (6 bases). This CDR3 contains 12 residues. Germline-derived CDR1 and CDR2 are SQVTM and ANQGSEA. The V end lost 3 bases, the J end lost 6 bases, and 11 bases lay between the germline ends. CDR3 loop: CSVDWGLAEAFF. Written as DNA, the CDR3 is TGCAGCGTTGATTGGGGGCTGGCTGAAGCTTTCTTT.

This clonotype was detected many times. The V gene is TRBV15, the J gene TRBJ1-6, with D possibly being TRBD1 (6 bases). V gave up 2 bases and J gave up 5 bases, with 10 bases separating them. CDR3 size: 15 residues. CDR1 is LNHNV and CDR2 is YYDKDF in the germline V gene (reference sequence). The CDR3 reads CATSRRQVNNSPLHF. The DNA of the CDR3 is TGTGCCACCAGCAGAAGACAGGTTAATAATTCACCCCTCCACTTT.

This clonotype was detected a few times. The chain employs TRBV3-1 and TRBJ2-2; D is possibly TRBD2 (6 bases). V gave up 4 bases and J gave up 5 bases, with 17 bases separating them. This CDR3 is 16 amino acids long. Germline V gene lookup returns CDR1 LGHDT and CDR2 YNNKEL (reference sequence). CDR3 in amino acids: CASSRIDGRRTGELFF. In nucleotides, the CDR3 is TGTGCCAGCAGCCGAATTGACGGGAGACGTACCGGGGAGCTGTTTTTT.

A few counts support this clonotype. An end of the junction differs from the germline gene, which may be a read error. V and J are TRBV20-1 and TRBJ2-5, with D uncertain. The CDR3 is 14 residues long. The germline CDR1 and CDR2 sequences are DFQATT and SNEGSKA (reference sequence). In nucleotides, the CDR3 is TGCAGTGCTAGTGATAGAAAGGGCGTGGAGACACAGTACTTC. It translates to CSASDRKGVETQYF.

This clonotype was counted ten times or more. V is TRBV5-8 and J is TRBJ1-3; TRBD1 matches at 11 bases. This CDR3 spans 17 amino acids. CDR1 and CDR2 from the germline V gene are SGHTS and YDEGEE. Germline trimming cut 0 bases from V and 2 bases from J; bases unmatched to any gene: 4. DNA of the CDR3: TGTGCCAGCAGCTTGGGTGGGACAGGGGGAGCTGGAAACACCATATATTTT. Translating gives CASSLGGTGGAGNTIYF.

The chain uses TRBV11-2 and TRBJ2-7; either TRBD1 or TRBD2 may supply D (6 bases each). The ends were cut back, 7 bases at V and 5 bases at J, with 27 bases in the middle. This CDR3 comprises 17 residues. Germline V lookup: CDR1 SGHAT, CDR2 FQNNGV. CDR3 coding DNA: TGTGCCAGCACCCGAAACCAGGGGCCGGGACTGTCAAACGAGCAGTACTTC. Translating gives CASTRNQGPGLSNEQYF.

There are many counts of this clonotype. The chain is built from TRBV4-1 and TRBJ2-7; possibly TRBD1 for D (5 bases). CDR1 is MGHRA and CDR2 is YSYEKL in the germline V gene. This CDR3 region has 15 residues. The V gene lost 1 base and the J gene lost 2 bases, with 12 bases spanning the gap. The CDR3 DNA is TGCGCCAGCAGCCAAGCCCAGGGTGCAACCTACGAGCAGTACTTC. Its protein is CASSQAQGATYEQYF.

This clonotype came up many times. The chain recombines TRBV11-2 with TRBJ1-6; D unresolved. The V and J ends lost 3 bases and 8 bases respectively, with 5 bases between them. The CDR3 consists of 12 residues. The germline gives CDR1 SGHAT, CDR2 FQNNGV. This chain's CDR3 is CASSFGDSPLHF. In DNA, the CDR3 is TGTGCCAGCAGCTTTGGGGATTCACCCCTCCACTTT. Drawing the rest from reference TRBV11-2 and TRBJ1-6, the complete variable domain is EAGVAQSPRYKIIEKRQSVAFWCNPISGHATLYWYQQILGQGPKLLIQFQNNGVVDDSQLPKDRFSAERLKGVDSTLKIQPAKLEDSAVYLCASSFGDSPLHFGNGTRLTVT.

Ten or more counts support this clonotype. The chain joins TRBV6-1 to TRBJ2-2; no clear D gene. CDR1 is MNHNS, CDR2 SASEGT, per germline. This CDR3 contains 16 residues. Trimming shortened V by 7 bases and J by 6 bases, and 21 bases separated the two germline ends. CDR3 DNA sequence: TGTGCCAGCATCCCCCACGCAATACTTAATCCCGGGGAGCTGTTTTTT. The encoded protein is CASIPHAILNPGELFF.

This clonotype was seen many times. V usage is TRBV6-1 and J usage is TRBJ1-2, with D uncertain. Germline CDR1 MNHNS, CDR2 SASEGT. The CDR3 is made up of 14 amino acids. The V and J ends lost 2 bases and 2 bases respectively, with 9 bases between them. The DNA for the CDR3 is TGTGCCAGCAGTGAAACGGAATTCAACTATGGCTACACCTTC. Amino acid sequence: CASSETEFNYGYTF.

This clonotype has a count of ten or more. CDR3 residues: CASSYKTTSYEQYF. Written as DNA, the CDR3 is TGTGCCAGCAGTTACAAGACGACCTCCTACGAGCAGTACTTC. The gene calls are TRBV6-5 and TRBJ2-7; no firm D call. Germline V CDR1 and CDR2: MNHEY, SVGAGI. The CDR3 is 14 residues long. V dropped 2 bases and J dropped 0 bases, with 8 bases sitting between them.

The gene calls are TRBV6-1 and TRBJ2-7; 7 bases line up with TRBD1. The CDR3 consists of 13 residues. Trimming took 6 bases from V and 6 from J; bases not matched to a gene: 8. Germline CDR1 reads MNHNS; CDR2 reads SASEGT. The CDR3 region has the DNA TGTGCCAGCAGGGCAGGGGGAGATGGCGAGCAGTACTTC. Protein: CASRAGGDGEQYF.

The rearrangement links TRBV6-2 or TRBV6-3 to TRBJ1-2, with 7 nucleotides matching TRBD1. V was pared by 4 bases and J by 4 bases, with 6 bases of the junction left unmatched. CDR3 length: 14 residues. The germline V gene has CDR1 MNHEY and CDR2 SVGEGT. As DNA, the CDR3 is TGTGCCAGCAGTTCGGGACAGTCACCCTATGGCTACACCTTC. This gives the protein CASSSGQSPYGYTF.

The genes are TRBV28 and TRBJ1-5; D is unresolved. Germline V CDR1 and CDR2: MDHEN, SYDVKM. The CDR3 covers 18 residues. Between the trimmed V and J ends, which lost 2 bases and 2 bases, there was a span of 19 bases. As DNA, the CDR3 is TGTGCCAGCAGTTTACTGTCCGTTGAGGCCACGGGCAATCAGCCCCAGCATTTT. Protein: CASSLLSVEATGNQPQHF.

This clonotype was found many times. The chain has TRBV9 and TRBJ2-7, with a tentative D call TRBD2 (5 bases). Trimming took 4 bases from V and 3 from J, leaving 14 bases between them. The CDR3 loop spans 14 amino acids. Germline V gene sequence: CDR1 SGDLS, CDR2 YYNGEE. The DNA of the CDR3 is TGTGCCAGCAGCCCCTCTAGTACTAGCTACGAGCAGTACTTC. Translated: CASSPSSTSYEQYF.

This clonotype showed up many times. The genes are TRBV6-1 and TRBJ2-7, with 10 nucleotides matching TRBD2. V dropped 5 bases and J dropped 3; count of bases not matched to a gene: 4. The CDR3 is made up of 14 amino acids. CDR1 and CDR2 from the germline V gene are MNHNS and SASEGT. The CDR3 region is CASSKGLANYEQYF. CDR3 bases: TGTGCCAGCAGTAAGGGACTAGCGAACTACGAGCAGTACTTC.

This clonotype came up many times. This sequence joins TRBV12-3 or TRBV12-4 and TRBJ1-1; 10 bases map to TRBD1. The CDR3 has 15 residues. V was pared by 8 bases and J by 0 bases, with 6 bases of the junction left unmatched. CDR3 sequence: CASGKTGGVNTEAFF. CDR3 nucleotide sequence: TGTGCCAGCGGGAAGACAGGGGGCGTGAACACTGAAGCTTTCTTT.

In its sample, this clonotype was seen a few times. V gene TRBV6-1 combines with J gene TRBJ1-2, with D perhaps TRBD1 (5 bases). This CDR3 is 15 amino acids long. V was cut by 3 bases and J by 0 bases, with 11 bases left in between. Germline CDR1 is MNHNS and CDR2 is SASEGT. The CDR3 DNA reads TGTGCCAGCAGTGACCGACAGATCACTAACTATGGCTACACCTTC. Protein product: CASSDRQITNYGYTF.

This clonotype was counted ten times or more. V and J are TRBV7-2 and TRBJ2-7; D is unresolved. Germline CDR1 reads SGHTA; CDR2 reads FQGNSA. Trimming took 2 bases from V and 6 from J, leaving 14 bases between them. The length of the CDR3 is 14 residues. The CDR3 loop is CASSLSGRAGEQYF. CDR3 bases: TGTGCCAGCAGCTTATCAGGACGCGCTGGCGAGCAGTACTTC.

This clonotype came up many times. The V and J genes are TRBV11-2 and TRBJ1-2; D might be TRBD1 (5 bases). The CDR3 consists of 17 residues. Between the trimmed V and J ends, which lost 5 bases and 6 bases, there was a span of 25 bases. Germline CDR1 reads SGHAT; CDR2 reads FQNNGV. CDR3 sequence: CASSRDLPTGPSDGYTF. CDR3 sequence (DNA): TGTGCCAGCAGCCGAGACCTACCCACGGGACCGTCGGATGGCTACACCTTC.

Ten or more counts support this clonotype. The chain is built from TRBV19 and TRBJ1-5; possibly TRBD1 for D (5 bases). CDR3 length: 15 residues. CDR1 and CDR2 from the germline V gene are LNHDA and SQIVND (reference sequence). The V gene lost 7 bases and the J gene lost 1 base, with 14 bases spanning the gap. CDR3 amino acids: CASTTSGGSNQPQHF. CDR3 coding DNA: TGTGCCAGTACCACAAGCGGGGGGAGCAATCAGCCCCAGCATTTT.